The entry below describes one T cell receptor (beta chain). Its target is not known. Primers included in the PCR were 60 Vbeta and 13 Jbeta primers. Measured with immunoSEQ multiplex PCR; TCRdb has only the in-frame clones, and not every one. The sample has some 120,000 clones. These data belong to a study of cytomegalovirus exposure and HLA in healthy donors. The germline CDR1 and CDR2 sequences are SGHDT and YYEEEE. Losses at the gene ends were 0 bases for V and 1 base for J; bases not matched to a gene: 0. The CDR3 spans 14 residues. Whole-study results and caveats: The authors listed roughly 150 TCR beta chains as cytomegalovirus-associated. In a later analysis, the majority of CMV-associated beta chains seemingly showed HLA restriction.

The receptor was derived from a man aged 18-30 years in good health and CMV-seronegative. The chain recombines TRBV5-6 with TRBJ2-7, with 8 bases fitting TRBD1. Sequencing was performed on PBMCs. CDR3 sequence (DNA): TGTGCCAGCAGCTTGGACAGGGGGTCCTACGAGCAGTACTTC. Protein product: CASSLDRGSYEQYF.